The clone carrying this TCR beta chain was counted a single time. Its cognate antigen is unknown. PCR was performed using 60 Vbeta and 13 Jbeta primers. Produced via immunoSEQ multiplex PCR; TCRdb's table is partial and in-frame only. Of a few hundred thousand clones in the sample, roughly 81% were seen once. CDR1 and CDR2 from the germline V gene are LNHDA and SQIVND (reference sequence). The CDR3 loop spans 14 amino acids. V dropped 8 bases and J dropped 4; count of bases not matched to a gene: 6. The data were taken from a study of cytomegalovirus exposure and HLA in healthy donors. On the study more broadly: Researchers found that roughly 81% of about 400 genotyped donors fell within the Caucasian-associated ancestry cluster. Overall study findings and caveats: Segments of the TCR beta V type were, in most cases, productive about 87% or about 30% of the time in an earlier analysis. In a later analysis, TCR beta V- and J-gene trimming showed a link to a missense DCLRE1C variant.

What was sequenced was PBMCs. The clonotype was recovered from a woman aged 40 to 50 in good health and CMV-seropositive. This chain links TRBV19 with TRBJ2-3, with 10 bases matching TRBD2. The CDR3 here is CASEREGQADTQYF. In nucleotides, the CDR3 is TGTGCCAGTGAGCGGGAGGGCCAAGCAGATACGCAGTATTTT.